This passage covers 5 T cell receptor beta chains from one sample sequenced in a study of T cell responses to AZD1222 COVID-19 vaccine (dated by TCRdb to about 2021). The method was the immunoSEQ multiplex PCR assay. Held by TCRdb, this immuneACCESS table contains in-frame sequences only and omits some clones. Under half of the omission traces to an unresolved V gene where checked; the cause of the rest is unknown. The sample profile shows about 150,000 clones; roughly 90% of them were found once. The ten largest clones take up 1.9% of the sample. The time point label, as the study defines it: baseline before first vaccination. The material sequenced was peripheral blood, taken on day 0 of AZD1222 vaccination. Every receptor here comes from an adult in good health.

This chain joins TRBV20-1 and TRBJ2-7, with D unclear. This CDR3 comprises 14 residues. V was cut by 3 bases and J by 2 bases, with 14 bases left in between. Germline V gene data show CDR1 as DFQATT and CDR2 as SNEGSKA (reference sequence). CDR3 sequence reads: CSASFTSPPYEQYF. DNA for the CDR3: TGCAGTGCTAGTTTCACATCTCCCCCCTACGAGCAGTACTTC.

The chain's CDR3 is CASRRQGGTNYGYTF. CDR3 DNA: TGTGCCAGCAGGCGACAGGGAGGGACTAACTATGGCTACACCTTC. V and J are TRBV5-4 and TRBJ1-2; TRBD1 agrees at 7 bases. Germline lookup yields CDR1 SGHNT and CDR2 YYREEE (reference sequence). CDR3 size: 15 residues. J was trimmed by 0 bases and V by 5 bases; bases with no gene match: 7.

The chain joins TRBV25-1 to TRBJ1-2; a possible D gene is TRBD1 (5 bases). Trimming pared 5 bases from V and 8 bases from J, leaving 15 bases between. The CDR3 has 13 amino acids. Germline CDR1 MGHDK, CDR2 SYGVNS. CDR3 sequence reads: CASSYTSQGGYTF. The CDR3 nucleotides read TGTGCCAGCAGTTACACCAGTCAGGGCGGCTACACCTTC.

Only one count was recorded for this clone. V and J are TRBV6-5 and TRBJ2-1, with D maybe TRBD2 (6 bases). Germline V lookup: CDR1 MNHEY, CDR2 SVGAGI. The V end was cut by 4 bases, the J end by 11 bases, with 24 bases between. The CDR3 runs to 16 residues. CDR3 residues: CASSSSGSMGLDQQFF. Here the CDR3 DNA reads TGTGCCAGCAGTTCCTCCGGGAGTATGGGCCTAGATCAGCAGTTCTTC.

The CDR3 DNA follows: TGTGCCAGCAGCTCCGACCCGGGAGCTAATGAAAAACTGTTTTTT. This encodes CASSSDPGANEKLFF. The V call is TRBV7-9, the J call TRBJ1-4; D call uncertain. The CDR3 totals 15 residues. The V gene lost 4 bases and the J gene lost 3 bases, with 12 bases spanning the gap. The germline gives CDR1 SEHNR, CDR2 FQNEAQ (reference sequence).